This T cell receptor beta chain was identified during a study of T cell repertoires in cytomegalovirus infection. Each CDR3 protein gets one entry after TCRdb re-called the reads with MiXCR. The sample shows over 250,000 distinct CDR3 sequences, roughly a fifth of them seen only once. The V and J ends lost 3 bases and 10 bases, in that order; junction bases with no gene match: 13. Per the germline V gene, CDR1 is KGHDR and CDR2 is SFDVKD. There are 16 residues in the CDR3. As for this clonotype: Its matching antigen is unknown.

The sample in question was cultured PBMCs, obtained from culture after CMV antigen stimulation. The gene calls are TRBV24-1 and TRBJ2-1, with TRBD2 matching 8 bases. The TCR originated in a human donor in good health (CMV status not recorded). Some clones in this sample may be carry-over from other donors' samples. For the CDR3, the DNA is TGTGCCACCAGTGATCCTTCTAGCGGGCTCATCGGAGAGCAGTTCTTC. Translating gives CATSDPSSGLIGEQFF.